The clone carrying this TCR beta chain was counted many times. The source of the sample is a study of tumor-infiltrating lymphocytes in primary liver carcinoma. Germline trimming cut 5 bases from V and 1 base from J; bases unmatched to any gene: 9. There are 16 residues in the CDR3. Production of TCR beta cDNA used around 0.45 ug total RNA together with a constant-region primer. Modified slightly, ARM-PCR produced TCR beta libraries over three nested multiplex PCR rounds. Each of the first two PCR rounds ran approximately 9 cycles with TRBV1-TRBV30 forward and C-beta reverse primers. In TCRdb, the multiplex PCR reads were re-called with MiXCR into one record per CDR3 protein. The sample records approximately 120,000 distinct CDR3 sequences, 64% being singletons. Both RNA and DNA were isolated together from roughly 20-30 mg of bulk tissue that had not been sorted.

Sequencing was performed on liver tumor tissue from sampling region 3. Stated subset: tumor region T3, left-lateral pole. V gene TRBV12-3 or TRBV12-4 combines with J gene TRBJ1-1; 8 bases match TRBD1. The TCR comes from a woman aged 55 to 70 with primary liver carcinoma and hepatitis B virus infection. This CDR3 reads CASSAGTGQGNTEAFF. The CDR3 nucleotides read TGTGCCAGCAGTGCAGGAACCGGACAGGGGAACACTGAAGCTTTCTTT.